This T cell receptor beta chain was observed in a study of blood T cell repertoires in COVID-19. Germline assignment: CDR1 SGHAT and CDR2 FQNNGV. This CDR3 region has 16 residues. The V segment lost 3 bases and the J segment 4 bases; nucleotides outside the gene matches: 9. Source study methods: How many nucleated cells were present was estimated from reference gene primer amplification. Only in-frame clones appear in the TCRdb table, and some are missing; sequencing was by immunoSEQ multiplex PCR. V and J calls and clone size are copied from that table; D and trimming were computed from the DNA. The table includes roughly 230,000 clones, about 88% detected once.

This clonotype originated in a man aged 40-49 years with acute or convalescent COVID-19. J is TRBJ1-1 and V is TRBV11-2; 9 positions match TRBD1. The sequencing sample was made of peripheral blood. This CDR3 reads CASSFTGGRTTTEAFF. The CDR3, as DNA: TGTGCCAGCAGCTTCACAGGGGGCAGGACGACCACTGAAGCTTTCTTT.